The rows below give T cell receptor beta chains drawn from one sample of a study of T cell responses to AZD1222 COVID-19 vaccine. The method was immunoSEQ multiplex PCR; TCRdb's version includes in-frame clones alone and lacks a portion of them. The table shows 170,000 or so clones, with over 75% occurring only once. Sequences were derived from peripheral blood, sampled on day 0 of AZD1222 vaccination. The receptors here all came from an adult in good health. Both conserved end residues are part of each CDR3. D genes are given only for firm matches. Not all rows give a size; the values are once, few, many and, for expanded clones, a class.

v_call	clone_size	j_call	d_call	cdr3_aa	cdr3_nt
TRBV5-1	NA	TRBJ1-3	NA	CASSLVEGGSRNTIYF	TGCGCCAGCAGCTTGGTGGAGGGCGGTAGCCGAAACACCATATATTTT
TRBV4-1	NA	TRBJ2-1	NA	CASSQDWYGGSSYNEQFF	TGCGCCAGCAGCCAAGATTGGTACGGGGGCAGCTCCTACAATGAGCAGTTCTTC
TRBV5-1	NA	TRBJ1-2	NA	CASSPQERSREGYTF	TGCGCCAGCAGCCCCCAGGAGAGGTCCAGGGAGGGCTACACCTTC
TRBV7-9	NA	TRBJ1-1	NA	CASSSPGRFTEAFF	TGTGCCAGCAGCTCCCCCGGACGTTTCACTGAAGCTTTCTTT
TRBV18	NA	TRBJ2-2	TRBD1	CASSSGQGTQGELFF	TGTGCCAGCTCGTCGGGACAGGGGACCCAAGGGGAGCTGTTTTTT
TRBV28	NA	TRBJ2-3	TRBD1	CASSRGQGGDTQYF	TGTGCCAGCAGTAGGGGACAGGGGGGGGATACGCAGTATTTT
TRBV29-1	NA	TRBJ2-3	NA	CSVGGNVDTQYF	TGCAGCGTTGGGGGGAATGTAGATACGCAGTATTTT
TRBV6-2/TRBV6-3	once	TRBJ1-5	NA	CASSYGRYSNQPQHF	TGTGCCAGCAGTTACGGAAGGTATAGCAATCAGCCCCAGCATTTT
TRBV18	NA	TRBJ2-7	TRBD1	CASSPTTGGPYEQYF	TGTGCCAGCTCACCCACGACAGGGGGCCCTTACGAGCAGTACTTC
TRBV5-1	NA	TRBJ1-6	NA	CASRVGGAGNSPLHF	TGCGCCAGCAGGGTTGGCGGGGCCGGGAATTCACCCCTCCACTTT
TRBV6-6	NA	TRBJ1-6	TRBD1	CASSYSLGTDIPLHF	TGTGCCAGCAGTTACTCATTGGGGACAGATATTCCCCTCCACTTT
TRBV7-9	NA	TRBJ2-3	TRBD2	CASSLAGGAIDTQYF	TGTGCCAGCAGCCTCGCGGGGGGGGCTATAGATACGCAGTATTTT
TRBV7-8	NA	TRBJ1-5	NA	CASSLSSGVFGNQPQHF	TGTGCCAGCAGCTTAAGTTCAGGGGTTTTCGGCAATCAGCCCCAGCATTTT
TRBV6-5	NA	TRBJ2-3	NA	CASSYPSGRDTQYF	TGTGCCAGCAGTTACCCCTCGGGGCGGGATACGCAGTATTTT
TRBV4-1	NA	TRBJ2-1	NA	CASSQPGRARNEQFF	TGCGCCAGCAGCCAACCGGGGCGCGCCCGCAATGAGCAGTTCTTC
TRBV3-1/TRBV3-2	NA	TRBJ1-4	TRBD1	CASSHPGQGVDEKLFF	TGTGCCAGCAGCCACCCGGGACAGGGGGTGGATGAAAAACTGTTTTTT
TRBV7-2	NA	TRBJ2-2	TRBD1	CASSSDRGRTGELFF	TGTGCCAGCAGCTCAGACAGGGGGCGGACCGGGGAGCTGTTTTTT
TRBV5-1	once	TRBJ1-6	NA	CASSLEGVNSPLHF	TGCGCCAGCAGCTTGGAGGGGGTAAATTCACCCCTCCACTTT
TRBV4-1	NA	TRBJ1-3	NA	CASSQGSARGMRGNTIYF	TGCGCCAGCAGCCAAGGGTCAGCGCGGGGCATGCGAGGAAACACCATATATTTT
TRBV7-8	NA	TRBJ1-1	TRBD1	CASSSWTGLRVIGTEAFF	TGTGCCAGCAGCTCTTGGACAGGGTTGAGGGTAATCGGCACTGAAGCTTTCTTT
TRBV6-4	medium-sized	TRBJ2-3	TRBD2	CASSDGTSGGADTQYF	TGTGCCAGCAGTGACGGGACTAGCGGGGGGGCAGATACGCAGTATTTT
TRBV6-2/TRBV6-3	NA	TRBJ2-3	TRBD1	CASSRDRDRTDTQYF	TGTGCCAGCAGCCGTGACAGGGATAGGACAGATACGCAGTATTTT
TRBV11-3	NA	TRBJ2-3	TRBD2	CASSLEAGGQLVDTQYF	TGTGCCAGCAGCTTAGAAGCGGGGGGGCAATTGGTAGATACGCAGTATTTT
TRBV3-1/TRBV3-2	NA	TRBJ2-3	NA	CASSPADTQYF	TGTGCCAGCAGCCCGGCAGATACGCAGTATTTT
TRBV12-3/TRBV12-4	NA	TRBJ1-2	NA	CASSFQGNGYTF	TGTGCCAGCAGTTTCCAGGGGAATGGCTACACCTTC
TRBV4-2	NA	TRBJ2-3	NA	CASSQERTLDSTDTQYF	TGTGCCAGCAGCCAAGAAAGGACACTTGATAGCACAGATACGCAGTATTTT
TRBV5-8	NA	TRBJ1-5	NA	CASSWIDGNQPQHF	TGTGCCAGCAGCTGGATCGACGGGAATCAGCCCCAGCATTTT
TRBV7-2	NA	TRBJ1-2	TRBD1	CASSFRQGYNYGYTF	TGTGCCAGCAGCTTTCGACAGGGGTACAACTATGGCTACACCTTC
TRBV7-9	NA	TRBJ1-2	TRBD1	CASSLGRGQGRGGYTF	TGTGCCAGCAGCTTAGGCCGGGGACAGGGTAGAGGTGGCTACACCTTC
TRBV18	NA	TRBJ1-2	TRBD1	CASSPFTPGDRLVYGYTF	TGTGCCAGCTCACCATTCACTCCCGGGGACAGGTTGGTCTATGGCTACACCTTC
TRBV30	NA	TRBJ2-4	NA	CAWNTNRKNIQYF	TGTGCCTGGAATACGAACAGAAAAAACATTCAGTACTTC
TRBV19	NA	TRBJ2-7	NA	CASSISESYEQYF	TGTGCCAGTAGTATCAGCGAATCCTACGAGCAGTACTTC
TRBV6-5	NA	TRBJ1-2	TRBD1	CASSYSFLDREGGYTF	TGTGCCAGCAGTTACTCTTTCCTGGACAGGGAGGGGGGCTACACCTTC
TRBV7-2	NA	TRBJ2-1	NA	CASSLAGGPPFYDEQFF	TGTGCCAGCAGCTTAGCGGGGGGGCCCCCGTTCTACGATGAGCAGTTCTTC
TRBV28	few	TRBJ2-2	NA	CASSVNTGELFF	TGTGCCAGCAGTGTGAACACCGGGGAGCTGTTTTTT
TRBV19	NA	TRBJ2-4	TRBD1	CASSAGQGVDIQYF	TGTGCCAGTAGTGCGGGACAGGGGGTTGACATTCAGTACTTC
TRBV6-5	NA	TRBJ1-4	TRBD1	CASSLVGTVNEKLFF	TGTGCCAGCAGTTTGGTCGGGACAGTGAATGAAAAACTGTTTTTT
TRBV30	NA	TRBJ2-5	TRBD1	CAWDRGVVETQYF	TGTGCCTGGGACAGGGGGGTAGTAGAGACCCAGTACTTC
TRBV5-1	few	TRBJ1-2	NA	CASSRETGHDGYTF	TGCGCCAGCAGCCGGGAAACAGGCCACGATGGCTACACCTTC
TRBV10-3	NA	TRBJ1-5	TRBD1	CAISGETGVNQPQHF	TGTGCCATCAGCGGGGAGACAGGGGTCAATCAGCCCCAGCATTTT
TRBV3-1/TRBV3-2	NA	TRBJ1-4	NA	CASRDWGATNEKLFF	TGTGCCAGCAGGGACTGGGGGGCCACTAATGAAAAACTGTTTTTT
TRBV19	NA	TRBJ2-5	NA	CASSMLNDQETQYF	TGTGCCAGTAGTATGTTGAATGACCAAGAGACCCAGTACTTC
TRBV4-1	NA	TRBJ2-1	NA	CASSQERGTGHYNEQFF	TGCGCCAGCAGCCAAGAACGAGGGACTGGGCACTACAATGAGCAGTTCTTC
TRBV10-1	once	TRBJ2-1	NA	CASSESRPGEGQFF	TGCGCCAGCAGTGAGTCGAGGCCGGGGGAAGGGCAGTTCTTC
TRBV12-5	NA	TRBJ1-3	NA	CASGSVSGNTIYF	TGTGCTAGTGGTTCTGTCTCTGGAAACACCATATATTTT
TRBV4-3	NA	TRBJ1-2	NA	CASSQARANYGYTF	TGCGCCAGCAGCCAAGCTAGAGCTAACTATGGCTACACCTTC
TRBV7-9	NA	TRBJ2-7	NA	CASSLGAGSYEQYF	TGTGCCAGCAGCTTAGGGGCAGGGAGCTACGAGCAGTACTTC
TRBV28	NA	TRBJ2-5	NA	CASSVGPETQYF	TGTGCCAGCAGTGTAGGTCCAGAGACCCAGTACTTC
TRBV29-1	NA	TRBJ1-1	NA	CSVAWGEPNTEAFF	TGCAGCGTTGCCTGGGGGGAGCCGAACACTGAAGCTTTCTTT
TRBV6-5	NA	TRBJ1-2	NA	CASSYGTPTRGGYTF	TGTGCCAGCAGTTACGGGACTCCCACTCGCGGTGGCTACACCTTC
TRBV11-3	NA	TRBJ1-3	NA	CASSLDNTIYF	TGTGCCAGCAGCTTAGATAACACCATATATTTT
TRBV10-1	NA	TRBJ2-7	NA	CASRGFYCEQYF	TGCGCCAGTAGGGGGTTCTACTGCGAGCAGTACTTC
TRBV5-5	NA	TRBJ1-5	NA	CASSLIPGSLDQPQHF	TGTGCCAGCAGCTTAATCCCGGGCAGCCTCGATCAACCCCAGCATTTT
TRBV10-3	NA	TRBJ1-6	NA	CAISRQSGNSPLHF	TGTGCCATCAGCAGACAGTCTGGAAATTCACCCCTCCACTTT
TRBV9	NA	TRBJ1-5	NA	CASSVDSGGRSSNQPQHF	TGTGCCAGCAGCGTAGACTCGGGGGGCCGGAGTAGCAATCAGCCCCAGCATTTT
TRBV19	NA	TRBJ2-5	TRBD2	CASSSVLAARETQYF	TGTGCCAGTAGTTCCGTACTAGCGGCGAGGGAGACCCAGTACTTC
TRBV19	few	TRBJ2-2	NA	CASSGSDTGELFF	TGTGCCAGTAGTGGGTCGGACACCGGGGAGCTGTTTTTT